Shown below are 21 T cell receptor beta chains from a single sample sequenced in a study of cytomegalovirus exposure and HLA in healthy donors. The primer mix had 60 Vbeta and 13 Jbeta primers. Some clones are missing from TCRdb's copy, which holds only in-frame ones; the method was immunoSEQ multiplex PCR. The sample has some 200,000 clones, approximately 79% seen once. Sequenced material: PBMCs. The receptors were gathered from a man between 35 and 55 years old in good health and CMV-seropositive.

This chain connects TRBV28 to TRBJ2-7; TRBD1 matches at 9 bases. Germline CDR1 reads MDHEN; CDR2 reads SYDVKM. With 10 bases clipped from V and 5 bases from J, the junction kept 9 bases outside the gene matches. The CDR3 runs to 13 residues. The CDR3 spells CAIRRQGEDEQYF. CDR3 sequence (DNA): TGTGCCATAAGAAGACAGGGGGAAGACGAGCAGTACTTC.

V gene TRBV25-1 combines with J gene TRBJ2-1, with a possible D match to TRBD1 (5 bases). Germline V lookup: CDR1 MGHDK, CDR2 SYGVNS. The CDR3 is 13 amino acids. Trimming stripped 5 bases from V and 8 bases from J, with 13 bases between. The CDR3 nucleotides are TGTGCCAGCAGTAGCCGGACATCGCATGAGCAGTTCTTC. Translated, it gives CASSSRTSHEQFF.

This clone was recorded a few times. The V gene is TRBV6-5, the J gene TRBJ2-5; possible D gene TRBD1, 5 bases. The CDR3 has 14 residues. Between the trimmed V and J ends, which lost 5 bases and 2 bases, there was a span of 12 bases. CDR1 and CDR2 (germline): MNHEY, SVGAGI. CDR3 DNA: TGTGCCAGCAGTACTTATGGGGCACAAGAGACCCAGTACTTC. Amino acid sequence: CASSTYGAQETQYF.

In DNA form, the CDR3 reads TGTGCCAGCCTCGGCAATGAGCAGTTCTTC. Translated: CASLGNEQFF. The chain combines TRBV2 with TRBJ2-1; unclear D gene. Trimming cost V 8 bases and J 6 bases, with 5 bases left between them. Germline CDR1 SNHLY, CDR2 FYNNEI. CDR3 size: 10 residues.

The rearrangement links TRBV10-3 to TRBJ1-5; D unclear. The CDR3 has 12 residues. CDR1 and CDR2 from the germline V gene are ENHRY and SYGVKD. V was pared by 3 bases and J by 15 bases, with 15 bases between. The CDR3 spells CAISDLREGWHF. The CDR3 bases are TGTGCCATCAGTGACCTCCGGGAGGGCTGGCATTTT.

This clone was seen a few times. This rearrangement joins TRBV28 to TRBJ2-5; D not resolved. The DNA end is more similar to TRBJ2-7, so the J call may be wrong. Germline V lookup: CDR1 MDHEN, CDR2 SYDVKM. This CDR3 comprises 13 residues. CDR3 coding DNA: TGTGCCAGCAGTTCGACACCCTCCTACGAGCAGTACTTC. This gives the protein CASSSTPSYEQYF.

The CDR3 is CASTDRGQEGYTF. The CDR3 DNA is TGTGCCAGCACGGACAGGGGGCAGGAAGGCTACACCTTC. The gene calls are TRBV27 and TRBJ1-2; 11 bases are shared with TRBD1. Germline CDR1 reads MNHEY; CDR2 reads SMNVEV (reference sequence). The CDR3 is 13 amino acids. The trim removed 7 bases at V and 8 bases at J, leaving 6 bases unmatched.

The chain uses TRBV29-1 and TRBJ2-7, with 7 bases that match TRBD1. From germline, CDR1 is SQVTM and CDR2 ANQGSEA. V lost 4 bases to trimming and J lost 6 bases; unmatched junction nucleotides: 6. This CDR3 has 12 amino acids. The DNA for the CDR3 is TGCAGCGTTGGAAACAGGGGTCTCGAGCAGTACTTC. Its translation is CSVGNRGLEQYF.

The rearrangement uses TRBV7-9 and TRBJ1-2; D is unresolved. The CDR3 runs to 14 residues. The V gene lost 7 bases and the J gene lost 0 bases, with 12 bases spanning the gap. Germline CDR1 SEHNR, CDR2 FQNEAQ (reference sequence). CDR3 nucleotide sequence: TGTGCCAGCACCCTGGGAGGTACTAACTATGGCTACACCTTC. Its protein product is CASTLGGTNYGYTF.

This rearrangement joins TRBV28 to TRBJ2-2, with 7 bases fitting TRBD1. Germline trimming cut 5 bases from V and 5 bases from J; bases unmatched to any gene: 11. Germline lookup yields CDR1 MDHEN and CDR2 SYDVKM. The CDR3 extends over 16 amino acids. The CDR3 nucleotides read TGTGCCAGCAGTACCCCAGACAGGGTTGGGACCGGGGAGCTGTTTTTT. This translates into CASSTPDRVGTGELFF. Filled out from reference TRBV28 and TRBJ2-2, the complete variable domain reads DVKVTQSSRYLVKRTGEKVFLECVQDMDHENMFWYRQDPGLGLRLIYFSYDVKMKEKGDIPEGYSVSREKKERFSLILESASTNQTSMYLCASSTPDRVGTGELFFGEGSRLTVL.

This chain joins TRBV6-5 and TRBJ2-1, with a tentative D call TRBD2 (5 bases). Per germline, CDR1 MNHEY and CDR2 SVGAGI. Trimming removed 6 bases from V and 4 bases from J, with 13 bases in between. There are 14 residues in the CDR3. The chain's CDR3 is CASSRRAVYNEQFF. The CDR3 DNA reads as TGTGCCAGCAGCCGCCGAGCGGTATACAATGAGCAGTTCTTC.

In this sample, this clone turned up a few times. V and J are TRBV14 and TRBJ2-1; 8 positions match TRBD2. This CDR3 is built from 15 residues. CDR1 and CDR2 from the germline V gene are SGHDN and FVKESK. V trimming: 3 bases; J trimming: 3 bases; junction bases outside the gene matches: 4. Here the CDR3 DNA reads TGTGCCAGCAGCCAGGCCGGGACTAGCTACAATGAGCAGTTCTTC. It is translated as CASSQAGTSYNEQFF.

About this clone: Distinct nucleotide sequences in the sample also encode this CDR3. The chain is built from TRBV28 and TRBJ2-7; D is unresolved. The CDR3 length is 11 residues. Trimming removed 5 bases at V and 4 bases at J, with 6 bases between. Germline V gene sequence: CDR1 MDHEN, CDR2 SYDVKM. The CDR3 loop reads CASSLRYEQYF. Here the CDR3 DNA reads TGTGCCAGCAGTCTGCGTTACGAGCAGTACTTC.

CDR3 sequence reads: CATGEGAGHTDTQYF. The DNA of the CDR3 is TGTGCCACTGGAGAGGGAGCGGGGCACACAGATACGCAGTATTTT. The genes are TRBV9 and TRBJ2-3, with TRBD2 identical over 7 bases. The CDR3 has 15 amino acids. The ends lost 9 bases at V and 2 bases at J; junction bases unmatched: 12. Per the germline V gene, CDR1 is SGDLS and CDR2 is YYNGEE.

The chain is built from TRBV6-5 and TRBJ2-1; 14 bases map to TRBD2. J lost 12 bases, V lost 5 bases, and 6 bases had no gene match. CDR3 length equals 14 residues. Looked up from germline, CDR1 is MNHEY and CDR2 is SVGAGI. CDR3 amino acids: CASSPSTSGGGQFF. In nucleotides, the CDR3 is TGTGCCAGCAGTCCGTCGACTAGCGGGGGGGGGCAGTTCTTC.

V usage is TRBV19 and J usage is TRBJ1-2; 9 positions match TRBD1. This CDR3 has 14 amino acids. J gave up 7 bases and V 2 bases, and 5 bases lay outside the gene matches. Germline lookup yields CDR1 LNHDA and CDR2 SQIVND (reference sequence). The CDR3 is CASSINRGQSGYTF. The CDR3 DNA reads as TGTGCCAGTAGTATAAACAGGGGGCAGAGTGGCTACACCTTC.

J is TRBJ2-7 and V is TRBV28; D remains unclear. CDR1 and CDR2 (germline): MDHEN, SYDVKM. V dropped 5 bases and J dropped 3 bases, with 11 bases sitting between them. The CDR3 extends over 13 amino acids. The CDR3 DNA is TGTGCCAGCAGTAGGCTATCAGGCTACGAGCAGTACTTC. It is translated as CASSRLSGYEQYF.

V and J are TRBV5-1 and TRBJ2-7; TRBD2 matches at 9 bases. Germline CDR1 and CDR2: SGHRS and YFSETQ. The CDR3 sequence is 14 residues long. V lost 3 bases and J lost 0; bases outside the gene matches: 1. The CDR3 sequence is CASSWTSASYEQYF. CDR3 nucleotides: TGCGCCAGCAGCTGGACTAGCGCCTCCTACGAGCAGTACTTC.

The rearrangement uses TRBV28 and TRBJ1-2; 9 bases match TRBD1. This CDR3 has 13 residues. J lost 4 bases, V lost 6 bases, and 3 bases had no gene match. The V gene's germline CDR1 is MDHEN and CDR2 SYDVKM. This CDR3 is CASRRQGGYGYTF. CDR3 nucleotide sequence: TGTGCCAGCAGAAGACAGGGGGGCTATGGCTACACCTTC.

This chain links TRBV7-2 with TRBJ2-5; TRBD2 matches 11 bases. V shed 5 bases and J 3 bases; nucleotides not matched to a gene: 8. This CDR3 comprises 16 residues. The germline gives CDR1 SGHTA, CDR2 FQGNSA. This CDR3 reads CASSPAPTSGEETQYF. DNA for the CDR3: TGTGCCAGCAGCCCCGCACCGACTAGCGGGGAAGAGACCCAGTACTTC.

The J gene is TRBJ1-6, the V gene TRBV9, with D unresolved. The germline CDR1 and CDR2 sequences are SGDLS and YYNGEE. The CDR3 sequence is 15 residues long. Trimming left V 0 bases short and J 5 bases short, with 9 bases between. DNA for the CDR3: TGTGCCAGCAGCGTAGATGACGGAGATAATTCACCCCTCCACTTT. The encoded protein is CASSVDDGDNSPLHF.